This T cell receptor beta chain is from a study of OX40 agonist ivuxolimab in advanced cancers. The wider study: A male proportion of about 84% was recorded, with mean age roughly 60 years and range roughly 23 to 79.

Produced via immunoSEQ multiplex PCR; TCRdb's table is partial and in-frame only. There are under 60,000 clones in the sample; under 90% occur only once, and roughly 4.8% lies in the top ten. Of note for this clone: What it binds is unknown.

Points from the study as a whole: Expanded clones were, on average, more numerous among CD8+ T cells than CD4+.

Trimming removed 3 bases from V and 4 bases from J; junction bases left unmatched: 0. The CDR3 loop spans 13 amino acids. Germline CDR1 GTSNPN, CDR2 SVGIG (reference sequence). The chain has TRBV30 and TRBJ1-5, with TRBD1 matching over 10 bases. This specimen consisted of CD4+ or CD8+ T cells sorted from blood, obtained in a trial of the OX40 agonist ivuxolimab. This clonotype was sampled from an adult with an advanced solid tumor such as melanoma, head and neck, liver or kidney cancer. CDR3: CAWRGQGNQPQHF. The CDR3 bases are TGTGCCTGGAGGGGACAGGGGAATCAGCCCCAGCATTTT.